This note documents a single TCR beta chain sequence. These data originate in a study of blood T cell repertoires in COVID-19. Study as a whole: Samples representing acute and convalescent COVID-19 were sourced from the United States, Italy and Spain. Sample material is recorded as cDNA or gDNA derived from T cells, B-cell-depleted T cells, or PBMCs.

Per the original data handling: From reference gene primer amplification, estimates of nucleated cell counts were derived. Clones were read by immunoSEQ multiplex PCR, and TCRdb kept only the in-frame ones, dropping some. Clonal size and the V and J genes are those of that table, whereas D and trimming came from the DNA. The table records about 67,000 clones, around 87% of them present only once. Sequences were obtained from peripheral blood. This receptor was identified in a man aged 50-59 years with active COVID-19.

CDR3 region: CASSLRGSNTEAFF. CDR3 DNA: TGTGCCAGCAGTCTAAGGGGTTCAAACACTGAAGCTTTCTTT. The V gene is TRBV6-5, the J gene TRBJ1-1; tentative D call: TRBD1 (5 bases). V was cut by 5 bases and J by 2 bases, with 12 bases left in between. This CDR3 is built from 14 residues. Germline CDR1 and CDR2: MNHEY and SVGAGI.